The clone carrying this T cell receptor (beta chain) came up many times. What it binds is unknown. The template was RNA from unsorted bulk tissue. Between August and November 2014, newly diagnosed, chemotherapy-naive lung cancer patients underwent thoracic surgery in China. TCRbeta libraries were built with three rounds of nested PCR, modified from ARM-PCR. TCRdb analysed the multiplex PCR reads with MiXCR anew, one entry per CDR3 protein. The sample contains about 80,000 distinct CDR3 sequences, around 70% of which appear only once. This sample was taken from a study of tumor and adjacent non-tumor tissue in lung cancer. Study information: There were 12 adenocarcinoma, a couple of squamous cell carcinoma and 1 small cell lung cancer cases. Aged roughly 31 to 76 years, patients included nine to eleven men and about 5 women with stage I to III disease. Study outcomes and limitations: Higher tumor TCR diversity was associated with shorter survival.

Trimming took off 5 bases at V and 5 bases at J, with 19 bases between the two ends. This CDR3 region has 16 residues. Per the germline V gene, CDR1 is SGHAT and CDR2 is FQNNGV. Sequenced: lung tumor tissue. The rearrangement links TRBV11-2 to TRBJ2-1, with a tentative D call TRBD2 (5 bases). The TCR comes from a woman in her 70s with non-small cell lung cancer. CDR3 residues: CASSNSRRLANNEQFF. In DNA, the CDR3 is TGTGCCAGCAGCAACTCGAGGCGGCTAGCCAACAATGAGCAGTTCTTC.